This is a list of T cell receptor beta chains from one sample in a study of memory CD4+ T cells and cytomegalovirus serostatus. The assay was immunoSEQ multiplex PCR, and TCRdb's table has in-frame clones only and misses some. The top ten clones hold 2% of a sample with 50,000 to 60,000 clones, around 83% of them seen once. Sequenced sample: memory CD4+ T cells from blood. These receptors were taken from an adult in good health and CMV-seropositive. Each CDR3 is given with its conserved first and last residue. Each record gives: clone size, CDR3 length, D gene, V gene, J gene, CDR3 DNA, CDR3 protein. D genes are given only for firm matches. Only part of the rows carry a size: once, few, many, or a class if the clone is expanded.

NA	13	NA	TRBV5-6	TRBJ2-1	TGTGCCAGCAGCATGACACAGGTCAATGAGCAGTTCTTC	CASSMTQVNEQFF
NA	15	NA	TRBV9	TRBJ1-2	TGTGCCAGCAGCAGTGAGGGGGGAAAGGTATATGGCTACACCTTC	CASSSEGGKVYGYTF
NA	15	NA	TRBV25-1	TRBJ1-4	TGTGCCAGCAGTGATCCCGGGAGCTCTAATGAAAAACTGTTTTTT	CASSDPGSSNEKLFF
NA	14	NA	TRBV27	TRBJ2-7	TGTGCCAGCAGTTCCCGGTGGGGGGACTACGAGCAGTACTTC	CASSSRWGDYEQYF
NA	13	NA	TRBV7-8	TRBJ2-2	TGTGCCAGCAGCTCACAGGGAACCGGGGAGCTGTTTTTT	CASSSQGTGELFF
NA	16	NA	TRBV5-4	TRBJ2-5	TGTGCCAGCAGCTTATCCCCGGGGGGCCAACAAGAGACCCAGTACTTC	CASSLSPGGQQETQYF
NA	16	TRBD2	TRBV18	TRBJ2-1	TGTGCCAGCTCACCCGGGACTAGCGGCTCCTACAATGAGCAGTTCTTC	CASSPGTSGSYNEQFF
NA	12	NA	TRBV6-1	TRBJ1-4	TGTGCCAGCAGCAGGTCGGGGGAAAAACTGTTTTTT	CASSRSGEKLFF
NA	14	NA	TRBV7-3	TRBJ1-2	TGTGCCAGCAGCTCCGGATCAGGGGATCGAGGCTACACCTTC	CASSSGSGDRGYTF
once	13	NA	TRBV19	TRBJ2-4	TGTGCCAGTAGCGGGGCCGCCGAGAACATTCAGTACTTC	CASSGAAENIQYF
few	11	TRBD2	TRBV10-3	TRBJ2-2	TGTGCCACCGGGGGGGACGGGGAGCTGTTTTTT	CATGGDGELFF
NA	12	TRBD1	TRBV6-5	TRBJ1-1	TGTGCCAGCAGACAGGGGGCGGGTGAAGCTTTCTTT	CASRQGAGEAFF
NA	16	TRBD1	TRBV10-3	TRBJ2-3	TGTGCCATCAGTGAGGCAGGGGGCGTAGTAACAGATACGCAGTATTTT	CAISEAGGVVTDTQYF
NA	14	TRBD2	TRBV19	TRBJ2-2	TGTGCCAGTAGTGGCGGGAGAGTTACCGGGGAGCTGTTTTTT	CASSGGRVTGELFF
NA	17	TRBD1	TRBV18	TRBJ1-1	TGTGCCAGCTCACAGAGACAGGGAGACTCGATGAACACTGAAGCTTTCTTT	CASSQRQGDSMNTEAFF
NA	14	NA	TRBV28	TRBJ1-2	TGTGCCAGCAGTTTAACTAGGGTCGGCTATGGCTACACCTTC	CASSLTRVGYGYTF
NA	12	NA	TRBV10-3	TRBJ1-2	TGTGCCATCAATGGCGGGAACTATGGCTACACCTTC	CAINGGNYGYTF
once	14	TRBD2	TRBV7-3	TRBJ2-7	TGTGCCAGCAGCTTAACCAGGGAGGGCAGCGAGCAGTACTTC	CASSLTREGSEQYF
once	15	TRBD2	TRBV10-2	TRBJ2-7	TGCGCCAGCAGTGAGTCAGGCGGGAGGGCTTACGAGCAGTACTTC	CASSESGGRAYEQYF
NA	13	NA	TRBV5-4	TRBJ1-5	TGTGCCAGCAGCGCCGACGGCAATCAGCCCCAGCATTTT	CASSADGNQPQHF
NA	15	TRBD1	TRBV25-1	TRBJ1-4	TGTGCCAGCAGTGAACCAACGGGACAGAGAGTTAAACTGTTTTTT	CASSEPTGQRVKLFF
few	14	NA	TRBV29-1	TRBJ2-5	TGCAGCGTTGGAGTATCCAGGGTGGGGGAGACCCAGTACTTC	CSVGVSRVGETQYF
NA	16	TRBD1	TRBV7-2	TRBJ1-5	TGTGCCAGCAGCTTGTCCGGGACAGGGGACAATCAGCCCCAGCATTTT	CASSLSGTGDNQPQHF
NA	15	TRBD1	TRBV2	TRBJ1-4	TGTGCCAGCAGTGTGGACAGGGGATCGTCGGAAAAACTGTTTTTT	CASSVDRGSSEKLFF
NA	16	NA	TRBV2	TRBJ2-3	TGTGCCAGCAGCCGGAGGACTGCCAGAACCACAGATACGCAGTATTTT	CASSRRTARTTDTQYF
NA	18	NA	TRBV7-9	TRBJ1-1	TGTGCCAGCAGCTTAGGCGCCAGGGGTAATGAAGCGAACACTGAAGCTTTCTTT	CASSLGARGNEANTEAFF
NA	14	TRBD1	TRBV29-1	TRBJ2-3	TGCAGCGTTAGGACAGGGGGGTTAGTAGATACGCAGTATTTT	CSVRTGGLVDTQYF
NA	13	NA	TRBV5-3	TRBJ2-1	TGTGCCAGAAGCTTGGTGATACGGGATGAGCAGTTCTTC	CARSLVIRDEQFF
NA	13	TRBD2	TRBV2	TRBJ2-7	TGTGCCAGACGGACTAGCGGGAGCCACGAGCAGTACTTC	CARRTSGSHEQYF
NA	15	TRBD2	TRBV5-1	TRBJ2-4	TGCGCCAGCAGCTTGGTAGCGGGGGAGGGAAACATTCAGTACTTC	CASSLVAGEGNIQYF
NA	13	NA	TRBV10-3	TRBJ2-2	TGTGCCATCAGTAATCCGAACACCGGGGAGCTGTTTTTT	CAISNPNTGELFF
NA	15	NA	TRBV28	TRBJ1-5	TGTGCCAGCAGTTTGCCAGGGTCTAGCAATCAGCCCCAGCATTTT	CASSLPGSSNQPQHF
NA	18	TRBD1	TRBV6-1	TRBJ1-4	TGTGCCAGCAGTGGTATTCTGGGGACAGGGGCAACTAATGAAAAACTGTTTTTT	CASSGILGTGATNEKLFF
NA	14	NA	TRBV19	TRBJ2-4	TGTGCCAGTAGTCTCAACCGGACCCCCAACATTCAGTACTTC	CASSLNRTPNIQYF
NA	16	TRBD2	TRBV6-6	TRBJ2-1	TGTGCCAGCAGTTACTCTGGCGGGGGGGCCGGGAATGAGCAGTTCTTC	CASSYSGGGAGNEQFF
NA	13	NA	TRBV14	TRBJ2-3	TGTGCCAGCAGCCAAGCCTTTACAGGGGAGGTGGATTTT	CASSQAFTGEVDF
NA	14	NA	TRBV13	TRBJ2-2	TGTGCCAGCAGCCACCCACTAGACACCGGGGAGCTGTTTTTT	CASSHPLDTGELFF
NA	14	TRBD1	TRBV7-9	TRBJ1-2	TGTGCCAGCAGCTTGACAGGGGATCAGGGAGGCTACACCTTC	CASSLTGDQGGYTF
NA	12	NA	TRBV28	TRBJ2-3	TGTGCCAGCAGCCCCCCGCGGGGTACGCAGTATTTT	CASSPPRGTQYF
NA	13	TRBD1	TRBV19	TRBJ1-6	TGTGCCAGTAATGACAGGGGAAATTCACCCCTCCACTTT	CASNDRGNSPLHF
NA	14	NA	TRBV2	TRBJ2-7	TGTGCCAGCACTCACCTCTCCTGGAGCTACGAGCAGTACTTC	CASTHLSWSYEQYF
NA	15	TRBD2	TRBV28	TRBJ2-1	TGTGCCAGCAGTTTCCGGGGGAGGGCTTACAATGAGCAGTTCTTC	CASSFRGRAYNEQFF
NA	15	TRBD1	TRBV9	TRBJ1-1	TGTGCCAGCAGCGTAGCGGACAGGGGGGTCACTGAAGCTTTCTTT	CASSVADRGVTEAFF
NA	19	NA	TRBV27	TRBJ2-5	TGTGCCAGCAGTTCCAACCCCCCTCAAAGACAGGGACTGGTACAGACCCAGTACTTC	CASSSNPPQRQGLVQTQYF
NA	18	NA	TRBV7-2	TRBJ1-4	TGTGCCAGCAGAGCAACGGACGGGGGAATTGGTCTTAATGAAAAACTGTTTTTT	CASRATDGGIGLNEKLFF
NA	14	NA	TRBV5-4	TRBJ1-2	TGTGCCAGCAGCTTAAGGCAGGGCGCCTATGGCTACACCTTC	CASSLRQGAYGYTF
NA	16	TRBD2	TRBV7-6	TRBJ2-7	TGTGCCAGCAGCGTGGCCGGGACTAGCGGGGCCTACGAGCAGTACTTC	CASSVAGTSGAYEQYF
NA	14	TRBD2	TRBV7-2	TRBJ2-5	TGTGCCAGCCGCAAGCGGGGGGAGCTAGAGACCCAGTACTTC	CASRKRGELETQYF
NA	19	NA	TRBV7-9	TRBJ2-6	TGTGCCAGCAGCTTTCCTCGGGGACCGGCCCTCTCTGGGGCCAACGTCCTGACTTTC	CASSFPRGPALSGANVLTF
NA	15	NA	TRBV6-1	TRBJ1-3	TGTGCCAGCAGTGAAGCTTCGGCCAGGGAGAACACCATATATTTT	CASSEASARENTIYF
NA	11	NA	TRBV10-2	TRBJ2-7	TGCGCCAGCGCTGGGACGTGGGAGCAGTACTTC	CASAGTWEQYF
once	12	NA	TRBV5-8	TRBJ2-3	TGTGCCAGCAGCTGGGGGGCGAATACGCAGTATTTT	CASSWGANTQYF
NA	13	NA	TRBV7-2	TRBJ1-1	TGTGCCAGCAGCTCAGGACCGACCAGGCCAGCTTTCTTT	CASSSGPTRPAFF
NA	14	NA	TRBV19	TRBJ1-3	TGTGCCAGTAGTAAAACAGGGTCCGGAAACACCATATATTTT	CASSKTGSGNTIYF
NA	14	NA	TRBV7-2	TRBJ2-3	TGTGCCAGCAGCACATACCTCGGAACAGATACGCAGTATTTT	CASSTYLGTDTQYF
NA	14	NA	TRBV2	TRBJ2-1	TGTGCCAGCAGTGGGGGGGACAGTTACAATGAGCAGTTCTTC	CASSGGDSYNEQFF
NA	15	TRBD2	TRBV5-4	TRBJ2-3	TGTGCCAGCAGCTCGACTAGCGGAAACACGGATACGCAGTATTTT	CASSSTSGNTDTQYF
once	13	TRBD1	TRBV29-1	TRBJ2-3	TGCACCGTCAGGGGGCCCAGCACAGATACGCAGTATTTT	CTVRGPSTDTQYF
NA	13	TRBD1	TRBV7-9	TRBJ1-1	TGTGCCAGCGGGACAGGGGTTAACACTGAAGCTTTCTTT	CASGTGVNTEAFF